A selection of T cell receptor beta chains follows, all from one sample in a study of monozygotic twins with inflammatory bowel disease. TCRdb re-called the 5' RACE reads and shows each CDR3 protein once, DNA omitted. The sample has some 170,000 distinct CDR3 sequences. Sequenced input: blood. The receptors come from a human donor with ulcerative colitis or Crohn's disease, or a healthy co-twin of an affected twin (not recorded which). Each CDR3 is given with its conserved first and last residue. Fields, in order: V gene, J gene, CDR3 length, CDR3 protein.

TRBV5-1,TRBJ2-7,15,CASSWDTFSSYEQYF
TRBV7-9,TRBJ2-7,14,CASSSGTSGIEQYF
TRBV7-3,TRBJ2-2,16,CASSPLAGPNTGELFF
TRBV9,TRBJ2-1,16,CASSAEGGLAYNEQFF
TRBV7-2,TRBJ1-6,16,CASSFAGTAYNSPLHF
TRBV20-1,TRBJ2-5,16,CSARYVTSGFQETQYF
TRBV6-5,TRBJ2-7,12,CASSRTDYEQYF
TRBV24-1,TRBJ1-1,15,CATSAADTVNTEAFF
TRBV5-1,TRBJ2-1,16,CASSPPGDLAVNEQFF
TRBV24-1,TRBJ2-2,16,CATSDSAGSNTGELFF
TRBV29-1,TRBJ2-2,15,CSVAGTGRSAGELFF
TRBV5-6,TRBJ2-7,14,CASGAANLGLEQYF
TRBV6-2/TRBV6-3,TRBJ1-4,20,CASSSGLTPGQGAKNEKLFF
TRBV12-3/TRBV12-4,TRBJ2-5,13,CASMRRGRETQYF
TRBV5-1,TRBJ2-7,14,CASSLADISYEQYF
TRBV3-1,TRBJ2-3,14,CASAATRSTDTQYF
TRBV19,TRBJ2-2,15,CASQQQGANTGELFF
TRBV28,TRBJ1-6,16,CASSPPGQGVGSPLHF
TRBV9,TRBJ2-3,15,CASSVVAGGTDTQYF
TRBV6-2/TRBV6-3,TRBJ2-7,15,CASSFTRDTSYEQYF
TRBV7-8,TRBJ1-1,17,CASSLASNRAENTEAFF
TRBV5-4,TRBJ2-7,15,CASSLWTGGRHEQYF
TRBV30,TRBJ1-6,17,CAWRQGQDSSYNSPLHF
TRBV18,TRBJ1-2,14,CASSPNFPRDGYTF
TRBV20-1,TRBJ1-5,15,CSARRREHSNQPQHF
TRBV29-1,TRBJ2-7,13,CSVTGQATYEQYF
TRBV18,TRBJ2-7,15,CASSPSLQGADEQYF
TRBV7-3,TRBJ2-5,11,CASSLGGTQYF
TRBV6-2/TRBV6-3,TRBJ2-3,12,CASSSGFGAQYF
TRBV28,TRBJ2-7,14,CASSFDRVAHEQYF
TRBV4-1,TRBJ1-1,13,CASSQAGMPEAFF
TRBV18,TRBJ1-1,11,CASSPGGWAFF
TRBV7-8,TRBJ2-5,12,CASTAGEETQYF
TRBV24-1,TRBJ2-2,14,CATTLAGGTGELFF
TRBV3-1,TRBJ2-2,14,CASSQAQGAGELFF
TRBV9,TRBJ1-3,15,CASSVNEGSRNTIYF
TRBV12-3/TRBV12-4,TRBJ2-3,14,CASSSTGGTDTQYF
TRBV5-6,TRBJ1-3,13,CASSFAVLNTIYF
TRBV5-1,TRBJ2-1,16,CASSLTGLGYYNEQFF
TRBV20-1,TRBJ2-3,15,CSARDFGTRSDTQYF
TRBV9,TRBJ2-7,16,CASSPTLGGSVYEQYF